This is a list of T cell receptor beta chains from one sample in a study of blood T cell repertoires in COVID-19. Clones were sequenced by immunoSEQ multiplex PCR, and TCRdb holds only the in-frame ones, with some missing. The table has tens of thousands of clones, around 87% seen once; the top ten hold around 3.7%. The sequenced sample was peripheral blood. The receptors derive from a man aged 40-49 years with COVID-19, enrolled during active disease. CDR3s include the opening cysteine and the closing phenylalanine or tryptophan. The order of the fields is clone size, D gene, V gene, J gene, CDR3 DNA, CDR3 protein. A D gene is named only where the DNA matches it firmly. A row's size may be missing; if present it is once, few, many or a size class.

>-|-|TRBV5-1|TRBJ2-7
TGCGCCAGCACAGCCGAGGAGCCCCTCTACTACGAGCAGTACTTC
CASTAEEPLYYEQYF
>-|TRBD2|TRBV9|TRBJ2-1
TGTGCCAGCAGCGTAGGGACCCCGGGACTAGCGTCCGATGAGCAGTTCTTC
CASSVGTPGLASDEQFF
>-|-|TRBV14|TRBJ2-5
TGTGCCAGCAGCCGCACAGCTAGCCCCCAGCAAGAGTCCCAGTACTTC
CASSRTASPQQESQYF
>-|-|TRBV24-1|TRBJ1-1
TGTGCCACCAGTGGGTCGGACAGAATTATTGGTATGAACACTGAAGCTTTCTTT
CATSGSDRIIGMNTEAFF
>-|-|TRBV7-8|TRBJ1-2
TGTGCCAGCAGCTTTAGAGTGGACTATGGCTACACCTTC
CASSFRVDYGYTF
>-|-|TRBV5-1|TRBJ2-2
TGCGCCAGCAGCTTCGGCACCGGGGAGCTGTTTTTT
CASSFGTGELFF
>-|-|TRBV2|TRBJ1-2
TGTGCCAGCAGTGAAAGGGGGTTTGGCTACACCTTC
CASSERGFGYTF
>-|TRBD2|TRBV7-8|TRBJ2-6
TGTGCCAGCAGCCAGACTAGCGGGAGGGCCCTTGGGGCCAACGTCCTGACTTTC
CASSQTSGRALGANVLTF
>-|TRBD1|TRBV28|TRBJ1-5
TGTGCCAGCAGGGACCCGACAGGGGAGATGGGGCCCCAGCATTTT
CASRDPTGEMGPQHF
>-|-|TRBV13|TRBJ1-3
TGTGCCAGCAGCTCTAACCGGGGCGCGGGAGGAAACACCATATATTTT
CASSSNRGAGGNTIYF
>once|TRBD2|TRBV11-3|TRBJ2-3
TGTGCCAGCAGCTTAGCGGGAGGATCAGATACGCAGTATTTT
CASSLAGGSDTQYF
>once|-|TRBV1|TRBJ1-3
TGCACCAGCAGCCATCCCGTGGGGAGACAGGGGGCGGGAGGAAACACCATATATTTT
CTSSHPVGRQGAGGNTIYF
>-|-|TRBV4-1|TRBJ2-7
TGCGCCAGCAGCCCACCTGTCAAAACCCATCAGGGAACCGGGTCCTACGAGCAGTACTTC
CASSPPVKTHQGTGSYEQYF
>-|TRBD1|TRBV5-1|TRBJ2-7
TGCGCCAGCAGCTTGGGACAGGGCGGCGAGCAGTACTTC
CASSLGQGGEQYF
>-|-|TRBV18|TRBJ1-2
TGTGCCAGCTCACCGGACACGGGGGGGTCTGGCTACACCTTC
CASSPDTGGSGYTF
>-|TRBD1|TRBV30|TRBJ2-7
TGTGCCTGGACCCCCGACAGGGGGCAAAGGTACGAGCAGTACTTC
CAWTPDRGQRYEQYF
>-|TRBD1|TRBV4-1|TRBJ2-1
TGCGCCAGCAGCCAAGCTTGGGGACAGACAGCTAGCTCCTACAATGAGCAGTTCTTC
CASSQAWGQTASSYNEQFF
>-|TRBD1|TRBV25-1|TRBJ1-1
TGTGCCAGCAGAACAGGGGGCAACACTGAAGCTTTCTTT
CASRTGGNTEAFF
>-|TRBD2|TRBV7-8|TRBJ2-3
TGTGCCAGCAGCTCGACTAGCGGTCCAACTTCTACGCAGTATTTT
CASSSTSGPTSTQYF
>-|TRBD1|TRBV7-9|TRBJ1-1
TGTGCCAGCAGCCCTCGCCTGGGACAGATGAACACTGAAGCTTTCTTT
CASSPRLGQMNTEAFF
>-|-|TRBV5-6|TRBJ2-3
TGTGCCAGCAGCTTTCTACCCCCAATTTCTCGTGCTAGCACAGATACGCAGTATTTT
CASSFLPPISRASTDTQYF
>-|-|TRBV19|TRBJ1-5
TGTGCCAGTAATCAACCCGGGCCCCAGCATTTT
CASNQPGPQHF
>-|TRBD1|TRBV3-1/TRBV3-2|TRBJ2-5
TGTGCCAGCAGCCAGACGACAGGGGGGGAGACCCAGTACTTC
CASSQTTGGETQYF
>-|TRBD2|TRBV7-8|TRBJ2-3
TGTGCCAGCAGCCCCTGGACTAGCGGGGGGGGTACGCAGTATTTT
CASSPWTSGGGTQYF
>few|-|TRBV9|TRBJ1-6
TGTGCCAGCAGCAGCATGGGGGTTGGGGGCTCACCCCTCCACTTT
CASSSMGVGGSPLHF
>-|-|TRBV7-8|TRBJ1-2
TGTGCCAGCAAACCCCGGGGGGCCACCAACTATGGCTACACCTTC
CASKPRGATNYGYTF
>-|-|TRBV27|TRBJ1-5
TGTGCCAGCAGTATAATACAGGGCGGTCAGCCCCAGCATTTT
CASSIIQGGQPQHF
>-|TRBD2|TRBV28|TRBJ2-3
TGTGCCAGCGGCGGGGGGAGCACAGATACGCAGTATTTT
CASGGGSTDTQYF
>-|TRBD1|TRBV28|TRBJ1-4
TGTGCCAGCAGTTTGGACAGGAATGAAAAACTGTTTTTT
CASSLDRNEKLFF
>once|TRBD1|TRBV5-5|TRBJ1-1
TGTGCCAGCAGCTTCGGGACAGAGAACACTGAAGCTTTCTTT
CASSFGTENTEAFF
>-|-|TRBV15|TRBJ2-7
TGTGCCACCAGCAGCACCGGGACACGGGACTACGAGCAGTACTTC
CATSSTGTRDYEQYF
>-|TRBD1|TRBV15|TRBJ1-1
TGTGCCACCAGCAGGGACGGACAGGGGAACACTGAAGCTTTCTTT
CATSRDGQGNTEAFF
>-|-|TRBV20-1|TRBJ1-1
TGCAGTGCTAGTCGGGACATGAACACTGAAGCTTTCTTT
CSASRDMNTEAFF
>-|TRBD1|TRBV10-2|TRBJ1-1
TGCGCCAGCGGGACAGGGGGTCGTCGAGTCGAAAGTGAAGCTTTCTTT
CASGTGGRRVESEAFF
>-|TRBD2|TRBV19|TRBJ2-5
TGTGCCAGTAGTATACGGGGGGGACAAGAGACCCAGTACTTC
CASSIRGGQETQYF
>-|-|TRBV9|TRBJ2-1
TGTGCCAGCAGCGTAGGGGGCCTGGGGCACAATGAGCAGTTCTTC
CASSVGGLGHNEQFF
>once|TRBD2|TRBV7-9|TRBJ2-3
TGTGCCAGCAGCCTTACTAGCGGCACAGATACGCAGTATTTT
CASSLTSGTDTQYF
>-|-|TRBV5-6|TRBJ1-1
TGTGCCAGCAGCGAGGACAGTAACACTGAAGCTTTCTTT
CASSEDSNTEAFF
>-|TRBD2|TRBV3-1/TRBV3-2|TRBJ2-7
TGTGCCAGCAGCCATCTAGCGGGAGGTAACGAGCAGTACTTC
CASSHLAGGNEQYF
>-|-|TRBV3-1/TRBV3-2|TRBJ1-2
TGTGCCAGCAGCCAAGGGACTGGACCCTATGGCTACACCTTC
CASSQGTGPYGYTF
>-|TRBD1|TRBV2|TRBJ1-1
TGTGCCAGCAGTCTGGGACAGCCGAACACTGAAGCTTTCTTT
CASSLGQPNTEAFF
>-|TRBD2|TRBV5-4|TRBJ2-7
TGTGCCAGCAGCTTGGGCCTAGCGGGAGGGCCGTACGAGCAGTACTTC
CASSLGLAGGPYEQYF
>-|-|TRBV25-1|TRBJ1-1
TGTGCCAGCAGTGAAACTGGGGGGGGACGAGGGACTGAAGCTTTCTTT
CASSETGGGRGTEAFF
>-|-|TRBV15|TRBJ2-1
TGTGCCACCAGCACGGAAGGAGGGTACAATGAGCAGTTCTTC
CATSTEGGYNEQFF
>-|TRBD1|TRBV27|TRBJ2-7
TGTGCCAGCAGTCAGGGGACAGGCCGGTCCTACGAGCAGTACTTC
CASSQGTGRSYEQYF
>-|TRBD1|TRBV24-1|TRBJ1-1
TGTGCCACCAGTCCCGGGACAGGGGTGGGTGGAAGAGCTTTCTTT
CATSPGTGVGGRAFF
>-|TRBD1|TRBV5-4|TRBJ1-2
TGTGCCAGCAGCCTTTGGACAGGGAACTATGGCTACACCTTC
CASSLWTGNYGYTF
>-|-|TRBV10-3|TRBJ2-7
TGTGCCATCAGTGGAGTTACAGGGCTCGAGCAGTACTTC
CAISGVTGLEQYF
>-|TRBD2|TRBV3-1/TRBV3-2|TRBJ2-4
TGTGCCAGCAGCCAAGGCGGGGGCAAAAACATTCAGTACTTC
CASSQGGGKNIQYF
>-|-|TRBV30|TRBJ2-2
TGTGCCTGGACCGTTGTTGCGGGGATGGGCACCGGGGAGCTGTTTTTT
CAWTVVAGMGTGELFF